The 9 T cell receptor beta chains in this list originate from one sample, sequenced in a study of technical replicates of blood from a few donors. TCRdb's copy holds only in-frame clones and misses some; the assay was immunoSEQ multiplex PCR. The sample lists under 80,000 clones, 80% to 95% occurring once. Sequencing was done on a sample of T cells isolated from PBMCs. The receptors shown here come from a human donor in good health. Some clones in this sample may be carry-over from other donors' samples.

The chain carries TRBV19 and TRBJ2-1, with 9 nucleotides matching TRBD2. The trim removed 8 bases at V and 2 bases at J, leaving 7 bases unmatched. Germline values: CDR1 LNHDA, CDR2 SQIVND (reference sequence). There are 15 residues in the CDR3. CDR3 protein: CASRTSGSTYNEQFF. Here the CDR3 DNA reads TGTGCCAGTCGAACTAGCGGGTCTACCTACAATGAGCAGTTCTTC.

This chain joins TRBV29-1 and TRBJ1-1; the D is unclear. Germline V gives CDR1 SQVTM, CDR2 ANQGSEA. Trimming took 4 bases from V and 1 from J, leaving 10 bases between them. The CDR3 runs to 13 residues. The CDR3: CSVASTGNTEAFF. In nucleotides, the CDR3 is TGCAGCGTTGCATCTACGGGGAACACTGAAGCTTTCTTT.

The chain uses TRBV7-6 and TRBJ1-1; tentative D call: TRBD1 (5 bases). Germline V gives CDR1 SGHVS, CDR2 FNYEAQ. The V and J ends lost 4 bases and 0 bases respectively, with 9 bases between them. The CDR3 is 14 residues long. The CDR3 protein is CASSSGLLNTEAFF. Here the CDR3 DNA reads TGTGCCAGCAGCTCGGGACTCCTGAACACTGAAGCTTTCTTT.

The V call is TRBV27, the J call TRBJ1-4; D is perhaps TRBD1 (5 bases). V dropped 5 bases and J dropped 5 bases, with 9 bases sitting between them. CDR3 size: 13 residues. Germline values: CDR1 MNHEY, CDR2 SMNVEV (reference sequence). The chain's CDR3 is CASSPRQNEKLFF. CDR3 nucleotide sequence: TGTGCCAGCAGTCCGAGACAGAATGAAAAACTGTTTTTT. The full variable domain, with the rest looked up from reference TRBV27 and TRBJ1-4, is EAQVTQNPRYLITVTGKKLTVTCSQNMNHEYMSWYRQDPGLGLRQIYYSMNVEVTDKGDVPEGYKVSRKEKRNFPLILESPSPNQTSLYFCASSPRQNEKLFFGSGTQLSVL.

This clone was recorded once. The chain joins TRBV14 to TRBJ2-3, with a tentative D call TRBD2 (6 bases). Germline V gives CDR1 SGHDN, CDR2 FVKESK. This CDR3 is 13 amino acids long. The germline V and J ends were trimmed by 1 base and 6 bases, with 8 bases remaining between them. The CDR3 here is CASSQAGGDTQYF. For the CDR3, the DNA is TGTGCCAGCAGCCAAGCCGGAGGGGATACGCAGTATTTT. Complete variable domain (other parts from reference TRBV14 and TRBJ2-3): EAGVTQFPSHSVIEKGQTVTLRCDPISGHDNLYWYRRVMGKEIKFLLHFVKESKQDESGMPNNRFLAERTGGTYSTLKVQPAELEDSGVYFCASSQAGGDTQYFGPGTRLTVL.

The J gene is TRBJ2-1, the V gene TRBV6-6, with 9 bases aligning to TRBD2. CDR3 length: 15 amino acids. The junction had 14 bases not matched to a gene; V was cut back by 7 bases and J by 10 bases. Germline CDR1 is MNHNY and CDR2 is SVGAGI (reference sequence). DNA for the CDR3: TGTGCCAGCACCGAGAGCGGGAGGCCGCCTAGGGAGCAGTTCTTC. This codes for CASTESGRPPREQFF.

The chain carries TRBV11-3 and TRBJ2-3; 8 positions match TRBD1. The V and J ends lost 4 bases and 6 bases, in that order; junction bases with no gene match: 12. This CDR3 spans 16 amino acids. The germline CDR1 and CDR2 sequences are SGHNT and YENEEA. In DNA form, the CDR3 reads TGTGCCAGCAGCTCTTCCAGGGGGCGGGAAAGTGATACGCAGTATTTT. It yields the protein CASSSSRGRESDTQYF.

The rearrangement joins TRBV19 to TRBJ2-7, with TRBD2 matching 9 bases. V was clipped by 1 base and J by 0 bases; unmatched bases: 4. Germline values: CDR1 LNHDA, CDR2 SQIVND (reference sequence). The CDR3 loop spans 16 amino acids. This CDR3 reads CASSIGAGGSSYEQYF. The CDR3 DNA is TGTGCCAGTAGTATAGGGGCGGGGGGGAGCTCCTACGAGCAGTACTTC.

The rearrangement links TRBV9 to TRBJ2-1; 10 bases align to TRBD2. V was pared by 4 bases and J by 0 bases, with 13 bases of the junction left unmatched. Germline assignment: CDR1 SGDLS and CDR2 YYNGEE. CDR3 length: 19 residues. The CDR3 region has the DNA TGTGCCAGCAGCCCTAGACTAGCGGGTAAAGCGATCTCCTACAATGAGCAGTTCTTC. Encoded protein: CASSPRLAGKAISYNEQFF. Combining the CDR3 with reference TRBV9 and TRBJ2-1 gives the whole variable domain DSGVTQTPKHLITATGQRVTLRCSPRSGDLSVYWYQQSLDQGLQFLIQYYNGEERAKGNILERFSAQQFPDLHSELNLSSLELGDSALYFCASSPRLAGKAISYNEQFFGPGTRLTVL.